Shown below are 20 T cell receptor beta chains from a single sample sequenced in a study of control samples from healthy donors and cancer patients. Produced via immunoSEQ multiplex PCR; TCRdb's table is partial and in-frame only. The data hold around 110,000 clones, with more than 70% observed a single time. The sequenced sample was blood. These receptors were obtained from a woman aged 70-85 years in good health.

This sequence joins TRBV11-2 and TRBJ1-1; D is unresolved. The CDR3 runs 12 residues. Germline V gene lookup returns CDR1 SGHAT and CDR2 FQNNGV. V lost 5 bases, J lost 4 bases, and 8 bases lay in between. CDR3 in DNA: TGTGCCAGCAGCCGGTTGGTCACTGAAGCTTTCTTT. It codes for CASSRLVTEAFF. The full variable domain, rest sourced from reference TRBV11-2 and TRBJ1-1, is EAGVAQSPRYKIIEKRQSVAFWCNPISGHATLYWYQQILGQGPKLLIQFQNNGVVDDSQLPKDRFSAERLKGVDSTLKIQPAKLEDSAVYLCASSRLVTEAFFGQGTRLTVV.

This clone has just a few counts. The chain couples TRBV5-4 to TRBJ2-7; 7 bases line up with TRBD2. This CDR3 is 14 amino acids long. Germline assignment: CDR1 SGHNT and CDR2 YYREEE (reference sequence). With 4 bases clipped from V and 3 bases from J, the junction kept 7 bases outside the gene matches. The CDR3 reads CASSPSGTNYEQYF. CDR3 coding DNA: TGTGCCAGCAGCCCGTCGGGGACTAACTACGAGCAGTACTTC.

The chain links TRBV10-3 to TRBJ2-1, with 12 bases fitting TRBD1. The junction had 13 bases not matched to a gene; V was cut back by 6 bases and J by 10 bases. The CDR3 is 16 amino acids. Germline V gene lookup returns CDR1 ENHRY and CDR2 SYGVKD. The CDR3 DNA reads TGTGCCATCAGCGAGAAAGTGGGACAGGGGGCAGACGAGCAGTTCTTC. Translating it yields CAISEKVGQGADEQFF.

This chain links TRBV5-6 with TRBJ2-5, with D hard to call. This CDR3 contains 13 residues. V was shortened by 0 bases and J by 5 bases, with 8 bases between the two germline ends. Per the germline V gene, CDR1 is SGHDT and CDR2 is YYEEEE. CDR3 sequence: CASSLGWSETQYF. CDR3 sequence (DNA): TGTGCCAGCAGCTTGGGGTGGTCGGAGACCCAGTACTTC.

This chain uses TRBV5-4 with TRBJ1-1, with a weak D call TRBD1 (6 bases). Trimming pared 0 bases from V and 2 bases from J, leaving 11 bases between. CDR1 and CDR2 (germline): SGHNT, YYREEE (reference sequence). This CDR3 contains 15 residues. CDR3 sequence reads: CASSLVTGSNTEAFF. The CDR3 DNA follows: TGTGCCAGCAGCTTGGTAACAGGGAGTAACACTGAAGCTTTCTTT.

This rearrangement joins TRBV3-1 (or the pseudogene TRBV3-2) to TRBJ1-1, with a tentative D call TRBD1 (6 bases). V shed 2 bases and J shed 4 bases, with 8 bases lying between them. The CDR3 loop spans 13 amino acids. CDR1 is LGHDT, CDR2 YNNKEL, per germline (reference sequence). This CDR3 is CASSQRGGTEAFF. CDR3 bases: TGTGCCAGCAGCCAAAGAGGGGGCACTGAAGCTTTCTTT.

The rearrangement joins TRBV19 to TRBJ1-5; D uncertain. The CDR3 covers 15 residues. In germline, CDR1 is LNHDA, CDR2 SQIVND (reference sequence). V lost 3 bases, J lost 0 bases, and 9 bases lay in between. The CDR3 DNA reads TGTGCCAGTAGTATTAGACACTATAGCAATCAGCCCCAGCATTTT. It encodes CASSIRHYSNQPQHF.

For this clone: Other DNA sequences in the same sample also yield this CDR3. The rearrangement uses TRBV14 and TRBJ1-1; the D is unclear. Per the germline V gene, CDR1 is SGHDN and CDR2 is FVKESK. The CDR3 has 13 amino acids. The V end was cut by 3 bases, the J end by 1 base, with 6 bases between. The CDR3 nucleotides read TGTGCCAGCAGCCAGGACCAGAACACTGAAGCTTTCTTT. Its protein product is CASSQDQNTEAFF.

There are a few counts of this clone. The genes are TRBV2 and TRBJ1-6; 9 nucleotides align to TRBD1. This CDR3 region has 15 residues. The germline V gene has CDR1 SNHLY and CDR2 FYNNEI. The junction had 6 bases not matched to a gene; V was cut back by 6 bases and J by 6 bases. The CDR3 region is CASSVQGAVNSPLHF. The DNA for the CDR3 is TGTGCCAGCAGCGTACAGGGGGCAGTTAATTCACCCCTCCACTTT.

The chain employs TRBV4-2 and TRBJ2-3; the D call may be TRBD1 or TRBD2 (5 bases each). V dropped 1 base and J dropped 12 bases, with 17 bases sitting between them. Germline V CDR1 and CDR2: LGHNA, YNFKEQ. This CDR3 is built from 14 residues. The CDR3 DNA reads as TGTGCCAGCAGCCAAGGGGCAAGGGACGATGACCAGTATTTT. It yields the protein CASSQGARDDDQYF.

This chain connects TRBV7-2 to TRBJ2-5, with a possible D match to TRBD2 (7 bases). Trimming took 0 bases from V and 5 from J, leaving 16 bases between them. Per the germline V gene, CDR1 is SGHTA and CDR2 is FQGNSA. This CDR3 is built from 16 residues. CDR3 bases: TGTGCCAGCAGCTTAGCGGCGGGGGCCCCGGGGGAGACCCAGTACTTC. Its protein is CASSLAAGAPGETQYF.

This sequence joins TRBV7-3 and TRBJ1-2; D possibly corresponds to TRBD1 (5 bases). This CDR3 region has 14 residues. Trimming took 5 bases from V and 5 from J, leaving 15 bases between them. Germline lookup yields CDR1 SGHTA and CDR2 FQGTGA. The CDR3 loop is CASSRTPEVYGYTF. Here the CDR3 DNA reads TGTGCCAGCAGCCGGACACCAGAGGTTTATGGCTACACCTTC.

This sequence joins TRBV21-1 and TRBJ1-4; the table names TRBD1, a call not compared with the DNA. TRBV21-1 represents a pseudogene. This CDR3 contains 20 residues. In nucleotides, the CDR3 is TGTGCCAGCAGCAAAGCCGGGGGGACAGGGCCCGGGACAACTAATGAAAAACTGTTTTTT. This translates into CASSKAGGTGPGTTNEKLFF.

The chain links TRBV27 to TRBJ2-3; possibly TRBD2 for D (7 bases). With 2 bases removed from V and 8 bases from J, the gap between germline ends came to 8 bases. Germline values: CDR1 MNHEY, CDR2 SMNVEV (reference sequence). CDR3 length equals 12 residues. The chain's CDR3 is CASSLRGATQYF. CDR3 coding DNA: TGTGCCAGCAGTTTACGGGGGGCTACGCAGTATTTT.

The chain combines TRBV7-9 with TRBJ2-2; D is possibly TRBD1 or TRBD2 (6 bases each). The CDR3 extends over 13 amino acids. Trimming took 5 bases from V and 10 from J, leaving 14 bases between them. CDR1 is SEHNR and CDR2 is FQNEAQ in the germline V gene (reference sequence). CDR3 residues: CASSPRGLEELFF. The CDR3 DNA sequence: TGTGCCAGCAGCCCCCGGGGGCTGGAGGAGCTGTTTTTT.

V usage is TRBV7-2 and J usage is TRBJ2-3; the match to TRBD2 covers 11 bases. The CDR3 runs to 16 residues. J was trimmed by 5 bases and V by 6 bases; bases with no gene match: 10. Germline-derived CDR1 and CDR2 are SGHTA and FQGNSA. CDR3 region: CASSRLSGGAGDTQYF. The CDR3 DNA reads TGTGCCAGCAGTAGGCTTAGCGGGGGGGCGGGAGATACGCAGTATTTT.

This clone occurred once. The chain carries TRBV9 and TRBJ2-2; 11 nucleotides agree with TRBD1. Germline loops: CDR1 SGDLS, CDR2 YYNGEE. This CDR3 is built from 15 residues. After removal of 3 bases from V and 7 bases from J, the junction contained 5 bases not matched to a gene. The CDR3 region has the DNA TGTGCCAGCAGCGGGACAGGGGGCGTTGTCGGGGAGCTGTTTTTT. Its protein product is CASSGTGGVVGELFF. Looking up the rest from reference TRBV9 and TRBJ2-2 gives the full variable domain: DSGVTQTPKHLITATGQRVTLRCSPRSGDLSVYWYQQSLDQGLQFLIQYYNGEERAKGNILERFSAQQFPDLHSELNLSSLELGDSALYFCASSGTGGVVGELFFGEGSRLTVL.

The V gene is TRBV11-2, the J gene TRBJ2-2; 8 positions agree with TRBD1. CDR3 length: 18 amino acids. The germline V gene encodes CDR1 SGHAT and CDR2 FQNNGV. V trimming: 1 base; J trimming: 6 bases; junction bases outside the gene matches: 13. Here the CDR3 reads CASSLGLRGRIGAGELFF. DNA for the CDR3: TGTGCCAGCAGCTTAGGCCTCAGGGGGCGAATTGGCGCCGGGGAGCTGTTTTTT. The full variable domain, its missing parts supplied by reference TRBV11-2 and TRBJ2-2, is EAGVAQSPRYKIIEKRQSVAFWCNPISGHATLYWYQQILGQGPKLLIQFQNNGVVDDSQLPKDRFSAERLKGVDSTLKIQPAKLEDSAVYLCASSLGLRGRIGAGELFFGEGSRLTVL.

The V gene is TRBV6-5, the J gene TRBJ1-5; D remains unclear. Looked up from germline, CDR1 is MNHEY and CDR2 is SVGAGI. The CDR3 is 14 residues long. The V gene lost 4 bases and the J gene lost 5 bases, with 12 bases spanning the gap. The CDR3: CASSSPGSDQPQHF. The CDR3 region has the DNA TGTGCCAGCAGTTCCCCTGGGTCCGATCAGCCCCAGCATTTT.

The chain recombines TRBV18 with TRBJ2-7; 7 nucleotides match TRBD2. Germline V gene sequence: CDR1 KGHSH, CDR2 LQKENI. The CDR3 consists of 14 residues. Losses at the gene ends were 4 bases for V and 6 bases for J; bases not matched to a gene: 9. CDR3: CASSHKTTGGEQYF. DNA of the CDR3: TGTGCCAGCTCACACAAAACGACGGGGGGCGAGCAGTACTTC.